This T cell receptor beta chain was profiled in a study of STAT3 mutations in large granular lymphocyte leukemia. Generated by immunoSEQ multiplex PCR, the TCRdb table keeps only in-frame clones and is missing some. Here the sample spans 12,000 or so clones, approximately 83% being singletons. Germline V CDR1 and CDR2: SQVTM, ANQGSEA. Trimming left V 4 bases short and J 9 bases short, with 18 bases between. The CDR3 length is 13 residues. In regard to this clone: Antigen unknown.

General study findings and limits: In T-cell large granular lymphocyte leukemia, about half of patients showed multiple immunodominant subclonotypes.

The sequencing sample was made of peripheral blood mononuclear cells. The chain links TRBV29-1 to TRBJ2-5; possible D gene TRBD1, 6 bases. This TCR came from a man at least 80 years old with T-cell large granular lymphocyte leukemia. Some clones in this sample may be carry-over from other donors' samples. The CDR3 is CSVVGIGGQAQYF. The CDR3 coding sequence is TGCAGCGTTGTCGGTATTGGGGGCCAGGCCCAGTACTTC.